Following are 14 T cell receptor beta chains from one sample sequenced in a study of blood T cell repertoires in COVID-19. The table came from immunoSEQ multiplex PCR; TCRdb's copy has only in-frame clones and leaves some out. This table holds over 75,000 clones, roughly 80% found once. Sequenced sample: peripheral blood. These receptors were collected from a man in his 70s with acute or convalescent COVID-19.

V usage is TRBV6-5 and J usage is TRBJ2-4, with a tentative D call TRBD1 (6 bases). From germline, CDR1 is MNHEY and CDR2 SVGAGI. The CDR3 is 12 amino acids. V lost 9 bases and J lost 8, with 14 bases in between. The CDR3 coding sequence is TGTGCCAGTGACAGGAGTAAGGACATTCAGTACTTC. Its protein product is CASDRSKDIQYF.

This clone was seen a single time. The chain joins TRBV3-1 (or the pseudogene TRBV3-2) to TRBJ2-2; D uncertain. The CDR3 sequence is 15 residues long. V was clipped by 1 base and J by 1 base, with 7 bases between them. The germline gives CDR1 LGHDT, CDR2 YNNKEL (reference sequence). CDR3 nucleotide sequence: TGTGCCAGCAGCCAAGCGGAGATGAACACCGGGGAGCTGTTTTTT. Protein product: CASSQAEMNTGELFF.

V is TRBV7-2 and J is TRBJ2-2, with D possibly matching TRBD2 (5 bases). The CDR3 is made up of 13 amino acids. The V end was cut by 1 base, the J end by 7 bases, with 7 bases between. From germline, CDR1 is SGHTA and CDR2 FQGNSA. For the CDR3, the DNA is TGTGCCAGCAGCTTAGGAGGGAACGGGGAGCTGTTTTTT. This sequence encodes CASSLGGNGELFF.

The chain joins TRBV6-5 to TRBJ2-2; D uncertain. Trimming removed 5 bases from V and 3 bases from J, with 7 bases in between. Germline loops: CDR1 MNHEY, CDR2 SVGAGI. CDR3 length: 13 amino acids. CDR3 sequence: CASSTPDTGELFF. Written as DNA, the CDR3 is TGTGCCAGCAGTACCCCGGACACCGGGGAGCTGTTTTTT.

The chain carries TRBV7-9 and TRBJ1-1, with TRBD1 matching 7 bases. The junction had 6 bases not matched to a gene; V was cut back by 5 bases and J by 3 bases. Germline V gene sequence: CDR1 SEHNR, CDR2 FQNEAQ (reference sequence). This CDR3 spans 14 amino acids. CDR3 DNA: TGTGCCAGCAGCGCCTGGACAGGCCACACTGAAGCTTTCTTT. Translating it yields CASSAWTGHTEAFF.

This clone appeared a single time. V gene TRBV11-3 combines with J gene TRBJ2-3; D may be TRBD2 (6 bases). The germline gives CDR1 SGHNT, CDR2 YENEEA. The CDR3 consists of 15 residues. V shed 5 bases and J shed 6 bases, with 18 bases lying between them. Written as DNA, the CDR3 is TGTGCCAGCAGCCCGAGGTGGGGGGAGTGGGATACGCAGTATTTT. Its protein product is CASSPRWGEWDTQYF. Full variable domain (missing parts from reference TRBV11-3 and TRBJ2-3): EAGVVQSPRYKIIEKKQPVAFWCNPISGHNTLYWYLQNLGQGPELLIRYENEEAVDDSQLPKDRFSAERLKGVDSTLKIQPAELGDSAVYLCASSPRWGEWDTQYFGPGTRLTVL.

This chain connects TRBV2 to TRBJ2-1; 7 nucleotides align to TRBD2. The ends lost 3 bases at V and 6 bases at J; junction bases unmatched: 5. CDR1 SNHLY and CDR2 FYNNEI come from the germline V gene. The CDR3 runs 14 residues. The CDR3 loop reads CASSDGTTINEQFF. CDR3 DNA sequence: TGTGCCAGCAGTGACGGGACTACCATCAATGAGCAGTTCTTC.

The CDR3 sequence is CASSDSYKGYTF. The CDR3 region has the DNA TGTGCCAGCAGCGACTCTTATAAAGGCTACACCTTC. The chain combines TRBV7-8 with TRBJ1-2; no firm D call. Germline V gives CDR1 SGHVS, CDR2 FQNEAQ. Trimming pared 5 bases from V and 8 bases from J, leaving 12 bases between. The CDR3 length is 12 residues. The whole variable domain, filled in from reference TRBV7-8 and TRBJ1-2, reads GAGVSQSPRYKVAKRGQDVALRCDPISGHVSLFWYQQALGQGPEFLTYFQNEAQLDKSGLPSDRFFAERPEGSVSTLKIQRTQQEDSAVYLCASSDSYKGYTFGSGTRLTVV.

The chain links TRBV5-1 to TRBJ2-3; TRBD1 aligns across 7 bases. V lost 2 bases and J lost 2; bases outside the gene matches: 2. The CDR3 is 14 residues long. The germline CDR1 and CDR2 sequences are SGHRS and YFSETQ. The CDR3 reads CASSLQGTTDTQYF. The CDR3 DNA follows: TGCGCCAGCAGCTTACAGGGGACCACAGATACGCAGTATTTT.

The chain joins TRBV2 to TRBJ2-1, with TRBD2 identical over 15 bases. Germline V gene sequence: CDR1 SNHLY, CDR2 FYNNEI. This CDR3 has 19 amino acids. J was trimmed by 2 bases and V by 7 bases; bases with no gene match: 12. CDR3 protein: CASITGGWTSGGAYNEQFF. The CDR3 DNA sequence: TGTGCCAGCATTACCGGAGGCTGGACTAGCGGGGGGGCCTACAATGAGCAGTTCTTC.

The rearrangement joins TRBV18 to TRBJ1-1, with D possibly TRBD1 on 6 matching bases. The CDR3 spans 13 residues. Trimming stripped 8 bases from V and 10 bases from J, with 20 bases between. Germline-derived CDR1 and CDR2 are KGHSH and LQKENI. The CDR3 here is CASEKQGFSAAFF. The CDR3 nucleotides read TGTGCCAGCGAAAAACAGGGTTTCAGCGCAGCTTTCTTT.

This clone came up once. The chain carries TRBV5-4 and TRBJ2-3, with TRBD1 matching 9 bases. Germline V lookup: CDR1 SGHNT, CDR2 YYREEE (reference sequence). The CDR3 runs 17 residues. V gave up 4 bases and J gave up 0 bases; unmatched junction bases: 9. Written as DNA, the CDR3 is TGTGCCAGCAGCCTACCCCCGGGACAGGGAAGCACAGATACGCAGTATTTT. This translates into CASSLPPGQGSTDTQYF.

V is TRBV4-1 and J is TRBJ2-1; tentatively, D is TRBD2 (6 bases). Germline CDR1 is MGHRA and CDR2 is YSYEKL. This CDR3 is built from 16 residues. V was pared by 3 bases and J by 4 bases, with 16 bases between. The CDR3 spells CASSHTTSRKYNEQFF. The CDR3 coding sequence is TGCGCCAGCAGCCACACTACTAGCAGAAAGTACAATGAGCAGTTCTTC.

The V and J genes are TRBV28 and TRBJ2-3; TRBD2 matches 7 bases. The CDR3 consists of 18 residues. Germline CDR1 MDHEN, CDR2 SYDVKM. Germline trimming cut 10 bases from V and 1 base from J; bases unmatched to any gene: 20. CDR3 DNA: TGTGCCACCCTACCTTCCTCCGGCGGGGGAGGAGGCACAGATACGCAGTATTTT. Protein: CATLPSSGGGGGTDTQYF.